This T cell receptor beta chain was identified in a study of T cells in narcolepsy. About the study: Healthy controls were enrolled alongside patients with narcolepsy type 1 or type 2.

Profiled with immunoSEQ multiplex PCR; TCRdb holds only in-frame clones, not every one. This sample has tens of thousands of clones, with less than 90% found just once. Study results and limitations: In some patient and control memory CD4+ samples, autoreactive clones were absent. Reportedly, autoreactive clonotypes were serially detected in patients' blood but not controls'. Same-patient CSF and blood CD4+ T cell clonotypes included HCRT-specific and TRIB2-specific autoreactive ones.

Germline lookup yields CDR1 SGHRS and CDR2 YFSETQ. The CDR3 is 16 residues long. Trimming removed 4 bases from V and 7 bases from J; junction bases left unmatched: 12. Points on this clone: Its antigen is not identified.

Material for sequencing was memory (CD45RA-) CD4+ T cells from blood. The clonotype comes from a human donor in good health. The J gene is TRBJ2-1, the V gene TRBV5-1; 9 positions match TRBD2. The CDR3 region is CASSTGSSGILNEQFF. DNA of the CDR3: TGCGCCAGCAGCACCGGATCTAGCGGGATCCTGAATGAGCAGTTCTTC.